The entry below describes one TCR beta chain. In the original analysis: Estimated nucleated cell counts came from reference gene primer amplification. The repertoire was sequenced with immunoSEQ multiplex PCR; TCRdb's copy has only in-frame clones and lacks some. V and J calls and clone size are copied from that table; D and trimming were computed from the DNA. The table lists about 300,000 clones, approximately 85% of them singletons. This record comes from a study of blood T cell repertoires in COVID-19. About the study: Material from acute and convalescent COVID-19 was sourced from the United States, Italy and Spain. PBMCs, B-cell-depleted T cells, or T cells provided the cDNA or gDNA that made up the material.

What was sequenced was peripheral blood. This receptor was obtained from a man aged 18 to 35 with active or convalescent COVID-19.

The DNA of the CDR3 is TGTGCCAGCAGCCAGAGCGGATGGCCCTACACAGATACGCAGTATTTT. This gives the protein CASSQSGWPYTDTQYF. V is TRBV3-1 (or the pseudogene TRBV3-2) and J is TRBJ2-3; possibly TRBD2 for D (5 bases). This CDR3 has 16 amino acids. Germline V lookup: CDR1 LGHDT, CDR2 YNNKEL (reference sequence). The germline V and J ends were trimmed by 3 bases and 2 bases, with 15 bases remaining between them.